This T cell receptor (beta chain) stems from a study of cytomegalovirus exposure and HLA in healthy donors. Study outcomes and limitations: A link between a missense DCLRE1C variant and TCR beta V- and J-gene trimming emerged from a later analysis. As a later analysis revealed, the rate of TCR association differed by HLA locus, with DRB1 most and HLA-C fewest.

Researchers ran the PCR with 60 Vbeta and 13 Jbeta primers. Generated by immunoSEQ multiplex PCR, the TCRdb table keeps only in-frame clones and is missing some. Found here are about 180,000 clones, roughly four fifths of them singletons; the top ten hold around 5%. As regards this clone: Its target is not known.

The CDR3 has 13 residues. The ends lost 7 bases at V and 8 bases at J; junction bases unmatched: 9. Germline CDR1 SNHLY, CDR2 FYNNEI. The TCR was taken from a girl aged 10-17 years in good health and CMV-seropositive. Source material: PBMCs. This chain links TRBV2 with TRBJ1-2, with TRBD1 matching over 8 bases. The CDR3 region is CASTPTGGTGYTF. The CDR3 coding sequence is TGTGCCAGCACGCCCACAGGGGGGACCGGCTACACCTTC.